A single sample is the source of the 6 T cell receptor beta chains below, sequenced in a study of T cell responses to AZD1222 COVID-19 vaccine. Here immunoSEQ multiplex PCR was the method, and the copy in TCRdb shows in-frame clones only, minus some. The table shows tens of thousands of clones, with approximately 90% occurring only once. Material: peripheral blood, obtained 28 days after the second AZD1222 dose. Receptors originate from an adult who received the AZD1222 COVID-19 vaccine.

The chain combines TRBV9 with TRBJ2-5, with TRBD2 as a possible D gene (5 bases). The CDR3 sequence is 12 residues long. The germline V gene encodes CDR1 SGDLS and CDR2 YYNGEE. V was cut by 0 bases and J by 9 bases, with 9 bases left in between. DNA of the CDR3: TGTGCCAGCAGCGTAGCCGAGGAGGCCCAGTACTTC. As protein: CASSVAEEAQYF.

This chain's CDR3 is CASSRRDTQYF. CDR3 DNA sequence: TGTGCCAGCAGTCGGAGAGATACGCAGTATTTT. The rearrangement links TRBV28 to TRBJ2-3; D is uncertain. V lost 5 bases and J lost 5, with 5 bases in between. The CDR3 extends over 11 amino acids. The germline V gene has CDR1 MDHEN and CDR2 SYDVKM.

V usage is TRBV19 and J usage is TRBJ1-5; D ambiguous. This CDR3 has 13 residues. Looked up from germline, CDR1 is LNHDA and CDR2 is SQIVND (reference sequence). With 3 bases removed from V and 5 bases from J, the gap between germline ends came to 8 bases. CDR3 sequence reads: CASSIPMDQPQHF. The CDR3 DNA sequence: TGTGCCAGTAGTATCCCCATGGATCAGCCCCAGCATTTT.

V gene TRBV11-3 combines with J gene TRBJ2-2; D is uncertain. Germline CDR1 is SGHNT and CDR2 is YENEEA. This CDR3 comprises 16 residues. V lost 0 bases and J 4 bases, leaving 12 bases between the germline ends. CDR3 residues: CASSLDKLTPTGELFF. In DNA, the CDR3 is TGTGCCAGCAGCTTAGATAAACTGACCCCCACCGGGGAGCTGTTTTTT.

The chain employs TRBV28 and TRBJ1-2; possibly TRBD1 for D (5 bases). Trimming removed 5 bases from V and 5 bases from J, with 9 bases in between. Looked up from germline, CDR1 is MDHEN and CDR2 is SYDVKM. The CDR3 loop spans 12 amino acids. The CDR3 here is CASSTRQYGYTF. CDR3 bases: TGTGCCAGCAGTACCCGACAGTATGGCTACACCTTC.

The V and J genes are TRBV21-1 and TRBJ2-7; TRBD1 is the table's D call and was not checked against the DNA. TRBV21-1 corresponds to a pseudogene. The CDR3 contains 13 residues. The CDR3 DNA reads TGTGCCAGCAGCAACGGACAGGGGTACGAGCAGTACTTC. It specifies CASSNGQGYEQYF.